What follows is one T cell receptor (beta chain) and its context. The record originates from a study of shared clonotypes between healthy human individuals. CDR1 MGHRA and CDR2 YSYEKL come from the germline V gene. Between the trimmed V and J ends, which lost 2 bases and 10 bases, there was a span of 12 bases. The CDR3 runs to 13 residues. The assay was immunoSEQ multiplex PCR, and TCRdb's table has in-frame clones only and misses some. The repertoire holds over a million clones, with around 78% as singletons. The sequenced sample was memory CD4+ T cells from PBMCs. As for subset: CD45RA-negative fraction. V gene TRBV4-1 combines with J gene TRBJ2-1; D gene ambiguous. The receptor was derived from a man aged 18 to 29 in good health. Some clones in this sample may be carry-over from other donors' samples. As DNA, the CDR3 is TGCGCCAGCAGCCAACGGACCGGAGACGAGCAGTTCTTC. It is translated as CASSQRTGDEQFF.